The T cell receptor beta chain described here comes from a study of T cells in Graves' hyperthyroidism and ophthalmopathy. The sample holds many counts of this clonotype. Per the germline V gene, CDR1 is MNHNS and CDR2 is SASEGT. The CDR3 is 12 amino acids. V lost 10 bases to trimming and J lost 2 bases, with 12 bases between them. Amplification targeted TCR beta CDR3 regions from RNA transcripts. HTBI primers drove first-round RT-PCR of the TCR CDR3. TCRdb re-called the multiplex PCR reads through MiXCR, storing one row per CDR3 protein. The sample lists a few hundred thousand distinct CDR3 sequences; around 42% were seen once.

This rearrangement joins TRBV6-1 to TRBJ2-7, with D maybe TRBD1 (6 bases). Sequencing was done on a sample of peripheral blood or thyroid tissue (not recorded which). The clonotype was recovered from a woman under 30 with Graves' hyperthyroidism. The CDR3 DNA reads TGTGCCACTCGACAGGACACCTACGAGCAGTACTTC. Translation gives CATRQDTYEQYF.